These 25 T cell receptor beta chains were sequenced from one sample in a study of blood T cell repertoires in COVID-19. The repertoire was sequenced with immunoSEQ multiplex PCR; TCRdb's copy has only in-frame clones and lacks some. Of 120,000 to 150,000 clones listed, approximately 85% are singletons. Sequenced sample: peripheral blood. All receptors derive from a man between 50 and 59 years old with acute or convalescent COVID-19.

V usage is TRBV11-3 and J usage is TRBJ2-2; possible D gene TRBD1, 6 bases. The length of the CDR3 is 15 residues. Germline lookup yields CDR1 SGHNT and CDR2 YENEEA. The V and J ends lost 5 bases and 1 base respectively, with 11 bases between them. The CDR3 loop reads CASSVQGLNTGELFF. The DNA of the CDR3 is TGTGCCAGCAGCGTCCAGGGGTTGAACACCGGGGAGCTGTTTTTT.

The DNA of the CDR3 is TGTGCCAGCAGCGTAGTGTTTTACTCCGATACGCAGTATTTT. This sequence encodes CASSVVFYSDTQYF. The chain employs TRBV9 and TRBJ2-3; the D is unclear. Germline V gives CDR1 SGDLS, CDR2 YYNGEE. The V and J ends lost 0 bases and 6 bases respectively, with 11 bases between them. CDR3 length: 14 amino acids.

The chain employs TRBV19 and TRBJ1-4; 8 bases map to TRBD1. Germline V gene data show CDR1 as LNHDA and CDR2 as SQIVND (reference sequence). With V trimmed by 9 bases and J by 4 bases, 13 bases remained unmatched. The CDR3 is made up of 16 amino acids. The CDR3 DNA sequence: TGTGCCAGCAACGACCCCGGACAGGGTGATAATGAAAAACTGTTTTTT. Its protein product is CASNDPGQGDNEKLFF.

This clone was detected ten times or more. The genes are TRBV10-1 and TRBJ2-1; a weak D match, TRBD1 (5 bases). Germline V lookup: CDR1 WNHNN, CDR2 SYGVQD (reference sequence). V gave up 6 bases and J gave up 8 bases, with 14 bases separating them. This CDR3 contains 13 residues. In nucleotides, the CDR3 is TGCGCCAGCAGCCAACCCCAAGGGGATGAGCAGTTCTTC. Protein: CASSQPQGDEQFF.

The chain carries TRBV5-1 and TRBJ2-3; D perhaps matches TRBD1 (5 bases). Germline CDR1 SGHRS, CDR2 YFSETQ. This CDR3 spans 15 amino acids. V lost 0 bases and J lost 0, with 8 bases in between. CDR3 DNA: TGCGCCAGCAGCTTGGGACAGATTAGCACAGATACGCAGTATTTT. It encodes CASSLGQISTDTQYF.

The chain carries TRBV6-5 and TRBJ1-5; D is ambiguous. Trimming left V 6 bases short and J 5 bases short, with 5 bases between. The CDR3 has 11 amino acids. Germline V lookup: CDR1 MNHEY, CDR2 SVGAGI. In nucleotides, the CDR3 is TGTGCCAGCAGCCAGGATCAGCCCCAGCATTTT. The encoded protein is CASSQDQPQHF.

This chain uses TRBV9 with TRBJ1-1; a possible D gene is TRBD1 (6 bases). The V gene's germline CDR1 is SGDLS and CDR2 YYNGEE. Trimming left V 4 bases short and J 0 bases short, with 22 bases between. There are 18 residues in the CDR3. Written as DNA, the CDR3 is TGTGCCAGCAGCCGACTCTACCAGACAGGTCCCATGAACACTGAAGCTTTCTTT. Translated, it gives CASSRLYQTGPMNTEAFF.

The chain recombines TRBV10-3 with TRBJ2-7, with 8 nucleotides matching TRBD1. The V gene's germline CDR1 is ENHRY and CDR2 SYGVKD. V lost 4 bases to trimming and J lost 2 bases; unmatched junction nucleotides: 7. The CDR3 is 15 amino acids. The CDR3 sequence is CAISAPGQETYEQYF. The CDR3 region has the DNA TGTGCCATCAGTGCACCGGGACAGGAGACCTACGAGCAGTACTTC.

The chain has TRBV14 and TRBJ1-3; D possibly corresponds to TRBD1 (5 bases). The V and J ends lost 1 base and 4 bases respectively, with 11 bases between them. The CDR3 consists of 15 residues. Germline CDR1 and CDR2: SGHDN and FVKESK. For the CDR3, the DNA is TGTGCCAGCAGCCAAGTAAGGACACTCGGAAACACCATATATTTT. It translates to CASSQVRTLGNTIYF. The full variable domain, its missing parts supplied by reference TRBV14 and TRBJ1-3, is EAGVTQFPSHSVIEKGQTVTLRCDPISGHDNLYWYRRVMGKEIKFLLHFVKESKQDESGMPNNRFLAERTGGTYSTLKVQPAELEDSGVYFCASSQVRTLGNTIYFGEGSWLTVV.

The gene calls are TRBV10-3 and TRBJ2-7; maybe TRBD1 (6 bases). The CDR3 runs 15 residues. Trimming shortened V by 0 bases and J by 2 bases, and 11 bases separated the two germline ends. Per the germline V gene, CDR1 is ENHRY and CDR2 is SYGVKD. As DNA, the CDR3 is TGTGCCATCAGTGAGTCCCGGACAGCGACCTACGAGCAGTACTTC. Translated: CAISESRTATYEQYF.

The gene calls are TRBV7-9 and TRBJ2-5, with a weak D call TRBD1 (5 bases). The ends were cut back, 1 base at V and 1 base at J, with 7 bases in the middle. Germline CDR1 reads SEHNR; CDR2 reads FQNEAQ (reference sequence). CDR3 size: 14 residues. The CDR3 is CASSLVDTQETQYF. The CDR3 DNA sequence: TGTGCCAGCAGCTTAGTGGACACCCAAGAGACCCAGTACTTC.

The V and J genes are TRBV11-2 and TRBJ2-5, with 9 bases fitting TRBD2. In germline, CDR1 is SGHAT, CDR2 FQNNGV. The CDR3 runs 18 residues. The V gene end was trimmed by 5 bases and the J gene end by 3 bases; junction bases not matched to a gene: 16. CDR3 sequence: CASSQIRGKRGDKETQYF. DNA of the CDR3: TGTGCCAGCAGCCAAATTAGGGGCAAGCGGGGGGACAAAGAGACCCAGTACTTC.

The chain employs TRBV6-1 and TRBJ2-4; TRBD1 matches 7 bases. The V gene end was trimmed by 4 bases and the J gene end by 7 bases; junction bases not matched to a gene: 16. CDR1 and CDR2 (germline): MNHNS, SASEGT. The CDR3 is made up of 17 amino acids. This CDR3 is CASSGTGVRGLMNIQYF. As DNA, the CDR3 is TGTGCCAGCAGTGGAACAGGGGTGCGTGGCCTAATGAACATTCAGTACTTC.

V usage is TRBV30 and J usage is TRBJ2-1, with a tentative D call TRBD2 (6 bases). This CDR3 region has 15 residues. With 5 bases removed from V and 11 bases from J, the gap between germline ends came to 25 bases. Germline values: CDR1 GTSNPN, CDR2 SVGIG (reference sequence). CDR3 sequence reads: CAWVGAGLHNFQQFF. The CDR3 nucleotides read TGTGCCTGGGTAGGGGCGGGGCTACACAATTTTCAGCAGTTCTTC.

This clone showed up just a few times. The chain uses TRBV27 and TRBJ2-7; D is undetermined. The CDR3 sequence is 12 residues long. V dropped 5 bases and J dropped 7 bases, with 12 bases sitting between them. Per the germline V gene, CDR1 is MNHEY and CDR2 is SMNVEV (reference sequence). CDR3 protein: CASSPFFGEQYF. For the CDR3, the DNA is TGTGCCAGCAGTCCATTTTTCGGGGAGCAGTACTTC.

This chain uses TRBV7-8 with TRBJ2-5, with 7 bases lining up with TRBD1. V lost 1 base and J lost 5; bases outside the gene matches: 10. Germline values: CDR1 SGHVS, CDR2 FQNEAQ. This CDR3 is built from 16 residues. CDR3 region: CASSLGFTGVGETQYF. In nucleotides, the CDR3 is TGTGCCAGCAGCTTAGGGTTTACAGGGGTGGGGGAGACCCAGTACTTC. The full variable domain, with the rest looked up from reference TRBV7-8 and TRBJ2-5, is GAGVSQSPRYKVAKRGQDVALRCDPISGHVSLFWYQQALGQGPEFLTYFQNEAQLDKSGLPSDRFFAERPEGSVSTLKIQRTQQEDSAVYLCASSLGFTGVGETQYFGPGTRLLVL.

The chain uses TRBV5-4 and TRBJ2-7; 8 bases align to TRBD2. Germline-derived CDR1 and CDR2 are SGHNT and YYREEE (reference sequence). V lost 0 bases, J lost 7 bases, and 9 bases stayed unmatched. The CDR3 sequence is 15 residues long. CDR3 residues: CASSLGAGGLGEQYF. The CDR3 DNA is TGTGCCAGCAGCTTGGGTGCGGGGGGCCTGGGTGAGCAGTACTTC.

V and J are TRBV6-1 and TRBJ1-6; 7 bases align to TRBD1. This CDR3 contains 16 residues. Germline CDR1 MNHNS, CDR2 SASEGT. The trim removed 3 bases at V and 5 bases at J, leaving 7 bases unmatched. CDR3 residues: CASSDQTGLNNSPLHF. Here the CDR3 DNA reads TGTGCCAGCAGTGACCAGACAGGGTTGAATAATTCACCCCTCCACTTT.

This clone was seen a few times. The J gene is TRBJ1-1, the V gene TRBV4-1, with 7 bases identical to TRBD1. Germline assignment: CDR1 MGHRA and CDR2 YSYEKL. CDR3 length equals 16 residues. V was clipped by 2 bases and J by 1 base; unmatched bases: 7. The CDR3 coding sequence is TGCGCCAGCAGCCAAAAAGGGGGACAGAGGAACACTGAAGCTTTCTTT. The encoded protein is CASSQKGGQRNTEAFF.

In its sample, this clone was seen a few times. This rearrangement joins TRBV5-5 to TRBJ1-6; no clear D gene. Germline CDR1 is SGHKS and CDR2 is YYEKEE (reference sequence). This CDR3 has 16 amino acids. V was pared by 2 bases and J by 0 bases, with 9 bases between. CDR3 sequence: CASSFGESSYNSPLHF. In nucleotides, the CDR3 is TGTGCCAGCAGCTTCGGGGAGAGCTCCTATAATTCACCCCTCCACTTT.

The chain employs TRBV19 and TRBJ1-6; 7 bases agree with TRBD1. After removal of 4 bases from V and 8 bases from J, the junction contained 8 bases not matched to a gene. This CDR3 spans 15 amino acids. Germline V CDR1 and CDR2: LNHDA, SQIVND (reference sequence). CDR3 amino acids: CASSNTGARDSPLHF. CDR3 bases: TGTGCCAGTAGTAATACAGGGGCACGAGATTCACCCCTCCACTTT.

This clone appeared a few times. The CDR3 bases are TGTGCCAGCAGCGTAGCTACAGGGGACACTGAAGCTTTCTTT. Amino acids: CASSVATGDTEAFF. This chain joins TRBV9 and TRBJ1-1; 7 bases fit TRBD1. CDR1 is SGDLS and CDR2 is YYNGEE in the germline V gene. J gave up 3 bases and V 0 bases, and 2 bases lay outside the gene matches. The CDR3 is made up of 14 amino acids.

The V and J genes are TRBV18 and TRBJ1-1; no definite D call. The germline CDR1 and CDR2 sequences are KGHSH and LQKENI. The CDR3 has 12 residues. V was clipped by 8 bases and J by 1 base, with 8 bases between them. DNA for the CDR3: TGTGCCAGCACTTCCTCGAACACTGAAGCTTTCTTT. It codes for CASTSSNTEAFF.

The chain has TRBV11-3 and TRBJ1-3; D remains ambiguous. CDR3 length equals 11 residues. Germline CDR1 and CDR2: SGHNT and YENEEA. Between the trimmed V and J ends, which lost 3 bases and 7 bases, there was a span of 4 bases. This chain's CDR3 is CASSFGNTIYF. CDR3 in DNA: TGTGCCAGCAGCTTCGGGAACACCATATATTTT.

This clone was observed a handful of times. The rearrangement joins TRBV3-1 (or the pseudogene TRBV3-2) to TRBJ1-4; D not resolved. The CDR3 spans 16 residues. With 1 base removed from V and 4 bases from J, the gap between germline ends came to 13 bases. Germline V CDR1 and CDR2: LGHDT, YNNKEL (reference sequence). The CDR3 region is CASSQGRTGNNEKLFF. CDR3 DNA: TGTGCCAGCAGCCAAGGACGGACGGGAAATAATGAAAAACTGTTTTTT.